This T cell receptor beta chain was captured in a study of T-cell reconstitution after alpha-beta-depleted transplantation in children. Preparing the TCRbeta library involved the use of unique molecular identifiers. Via MiXCR, TCRdb re-called the PCR reads, giving one row per CDR3 protein. The sample carries approximately 350,000 distinct CDR3 sequences, 10% recorded once. The trim removed 5 bases at V and 3 bases at J, leaving 5 bases unmatched. This CDR3 is built from 14 residues. Germline lookup yields CDR1 LNHNV and CDR2 YYDKDF (reference sequence). J is TRBJ1-2 and V is TRBV15; 8 bases are shared with TRBD1. Here the sequenced sample was PBMCs from the stem cell graft donor, taken from the stem cell graft. The clonotype originates from a human donor who donated a stem cell graft to a child with acute lymphoblastic leukemia. CDR3 nucleotide sequence: TGTGCCACCAGCCAAGACAGGGGCCACTATGGCTACACCTTC. It codes for CATSQDRGHYGYTF.